A single T cell receptor (beta chain) is shown here with its context. The record originates from a study of cytomegalovirus exposure and HLA in healthy donors. Study-level background: About 85 million unique TCR sequences came from HLA-typed donors in an early release.

It was with 60 Vbeta and 13 Jbeta primers that the PCR ran. The assay was immunoSEQ multiplex PCR, and TCRdb's table has in-frame clones only and misses some. Among tens of thousands of clones, around three quarters were seen once, and the ten largest hold approximately 0.6%. Sequences were obtained from PBMCs. The TCR comes from a man aged 25 to 40 in good health and CMV-seronegative.

The CDR3 bases are TGTGCCAGCAGTGAGGAGACAGGGCCCCAAGATACGCAGTATTTT. Encoded protein: CASSEETGPQDTQYF. The chain recombines TRBV2 with TRBJ2-3, with TRBD1 matching over 7 bases. J gave up 5 bases and V 3 bases, and 8 bases lay outside the gene matches. There are 15 residues in the CDR3. Germline V gene sequence: CDR1 SNHLY, CDR2 FYNNEI.